The 26 T cell receptor beta chains below come from one sample, sequenced in a study of blood T cell repertoires in COVID-19. Produced via immunoSEQ multiplex PCR; TCRdb's table is partial and in-frame only. This sample has about 240,000 clones, with approximately 86% found just once. The sample comprised PBMCs or T cells enriched from blood (not recorded which). These receptors were collected from a woman under 40 with acute COVID-19.

V and J are TRBV30 and TRBJ1-4; TRBD1 agrees at 9 bases. In germline, CDR1 is GTSNPN, CDR2 SVGIG (reference sequence). The CDR3 is 14 residues long. The junction had 5 bases not matched to a gene; V was cut back by 2 bases and J by 7 bases. In nucleotides, the CDR3 is TGTGCCTGGAGTACGGGACAGGGTGGTGAAAAACTGTTTTTT. Its translation is CAWSTGQGGEKLFF.

In this sample, this clone turned up many times. The chain recombines TRBV7-9 with TRBJ2-7, with D possibly being TRBD2 (6 bases). The V and J ends lost 10 bases and 2 bases respectively, with 15 bases between them. Germline CDR1 reads SEHNR; CDR2 reads FQNEAQ (reference sequence). The CDR3 is made up of 13 amino acids. The CDR3 is CATPGLDPYEQYF. CDR3 coding DNA: TGTGCCACCCCGGGACTTGATCCCTACGAGCAGTACTTC.

The chain is built from TRBV27 and TRBJ2-7, with 7 bases lining up with TRBD1. CDR3 length: 18 amino acids. Per the germline V gene, CDR1 is MNHEY and CDR2 is SMNVEV (reference sequence). The V gene end was trimmed by 5 bases and the J gene end by 2 bases; junction bases not matched to a gene: 18. The CDR3 reads CASSPYRGASTTTYEQYF. In nucleotides, the CDR3 is TGTGCCAGCAGTCCATACAGGGGCGCTAGTACTACAACCTACGAGCAGTACTTC.

The chain recombines TRBV14 with TRBJ1-6; maybe TRBD1 (6 bases). The germline V gene encodes CDR1 SGHDN and CDR2 FVKESK. The CDR3 consists of 14 residues. Trimming cost V 6 bases and J 7 bases, with 13 bases left between them. The CDR3 spells CASSYRVGNSPLHF. The CDR3 DNA follows: TGTGCCAGCAGTTACAGGGTTGGGAATTCACCCCTCCACTTT.

The rearrangement uses TRBV5-4 and TRBJ1-2, with 7 bases matching TRBD1. Germline CDR1 and CDR2: SGHNT and YYREEE (reference sequence). The CDR3 has 13 amino acids. V lost 6 bases to trimming and J lost 0 bases; unmatched junction nucleotides: 2. CDR3 DNA sequence: TGTGCCAGCACAAGGGGGCCTAACTATGGCTACACCTTC. Protein: CASTRGPNYGYTF.

This clone was counted between two and nine times. This chain links TRBV6-5 with TRBJ2-5, with TRBD2 as a possible D gene (5 bases). Trimming removed 2 bases from V and 5 bases from J, with 12 bases in between. The CDR3 totals 14 residues. Germline V gene data show CDR1 as MNHEY and CDR2 as SVGAGI. The DNA for the CDR3 is TGTGCCAGCAGTTACGAGGGTTCCCGGGAGACCCAGTACTTC. Its translation is CASSYEGSRETQYF.

As to this clone: The same CDR3 is also encoded by other DNA sequences in this sample. J is TRBJ1-1 and V is TRBV18; D is undetermined. The CDR3 spans 13 residues. V was cut by 6 bases and J by 4 bases, with 12 bases left in between. Looked up from germline, CDR1 is KGHSH and CDR2 is LQKENI. DNA for the CDR3: TGTGCCAGCTCCCCCCCGGCAGGCACTGAAGCTTTCTTT. It encodes CASSPPAGTEAFF.

This chain links TRBV11-2 with TRBJ2-7; tentatively, D is TRBD2 (7 bases). From germline, CDR1 is SGHAT and CDR2 FQNNGV. Trimming cost V 5 bases and J 5 bases, with 16 bases left between them. The CDR3 loop spans 14 amino acids. CDR3 in DNA: TGTGCCAGCAGCCGTGCGGGGGCTGGAAACGAGCAGTACTTC. Protein sequence: CASSRAGAGNEQYF.

CDR3 loop: CASSFGGVNEQFF. CDR3 in DNA: TGTGCCAGCAGTTTTGGAGGGGTGAATGAGCAGTTCTTC. The rearrangement uses TRBV12-3 or TRBV12-4 and TRBJ2-1; D might be TRBD2 (6 bases). The V and J ends lost 3 bases and 7 bases respectively, with 10 bases between them. This CDR3 contains 13 residues.

The chain has TRBV6-5 and TRBJ2-7; a weak D match, TRBD1 (5 bases). Looked up from germline, CDR1 is MNHEY and CDR2 is SVGAGI. V shed 0 bases and J shed 7 bases, with 13 bases lying between them. The CDR3 spans 14 residues. CDR3 in amino acids: CASSYSGRVGEQYF. The CDR3 DNA sequence: TGTGCCAGCAGTTACTCGGGCAGGGTGGGTGAGCAGTACTTC.

The sample holds a few counts of this clone. This sample includes further DNA sequences coding for the same CDR3. The chain is built from TRBV19 and TRBJ1-1; 8 nucleotides match TRBD1. Per germline, CDR1 LNHDA and CDR2 SQIVND (reference sequence). CDR3 length: 14 residues. The J segment lost 5 bases and the V segment lost 5 bases, leaving 7 bases of the junction unmatched. The CDR3 nucleotides read TGTGCCAGTAGTTCCTCAGGGGGCGGGACTGAAGCTTTCTTT. Its translation: CASSSSGGGTEAFF. Full variable domain (missing parts from reference TRBV19 and TRBJ1-1): DGGITQSPKYLFRKEGQNVTLSCEQNLNHDAMYWYRQDPGQGLRLIYYSQIVNDFQKGDIAEGYSVSREKKESFPLTVTSAQKNPTAFYLCASSSSGGGTEAFFGQGTRLTVV.

The chain uses TRBV7-9 and TRBJ2-2, with D possibly matching TRBD1 (6 bases). The V gene lost 3 bases and the J gene lost 7 bases, with 12 bases spanning the gap. CDR3 length equals 14 residues. Germline V gene data show CDR1 as SEHNR and CDR2 as FQNEAQ (reference sequence). The CDR3 coding sequence is TGTGCCAGCAGCTTTACACAGGGCGGCGGGGAGCTGTTTTTT. Translation gives CASSFTQGGGELFF.

The chain uses TRBV9 and TRBJ1-3, with D possibly being TRBD1 (5 bases). CDR3 length: 18 residues. The germline V gene has CDR1 SGDLS and CDR2 YYNGEE. V was trimmed by 4 bases and J by 0 bases, leaving 20 bases between them. The CDR3, as DNA: TGTGCCAGCAGCTCCCCTCTCGCCTGGGGGGTCTCTGGAAACACCATATATTTT. Translated: CASSSPLAWGVSGNTIYF.

The genes are TRBV19 and TRBJ1-2, with D tentatively TRBD1 (6 bases). The CDR3 extends over 15 amino acids. The V and J ends lost 1 base and 4 bases respectively, with 13 bases between them. Per germline, CDR1 LNHDA and CDR2 SQIVND (reference sequence). CDR3 DNA sequence: TGTGCCAGTAGTATAGGCTCGGGGGGCTTCTATGGCTACACCTTC. Translated, it gives CASSIGSGGFYGYTF. The full variable domain, its missing parts supplied by reference TRBV19 and TRBJ1-2, is DGGITQSPKYLFRKEGQNVTLSCEQNLNHDAMYWYRQDPGQGLRLIYYSQIVNDFQKGDIAEGYSVSREKKESFPLTVTSAQKNPTAFYLCASSIGSGGFYGYTFGSGTRLTVV.

This clone was detected only once. This sequence joins TRBV6-5 and TRBJ1-2; no clear D. V was clipped by 5 bases and J by 3 bases, with 10 bases between them. Germline values: CDR1 MNHEY, CDR2 SVGAGI. This CDR3 spans 13 amino acids. The CDR3 sequence: CASSRPTDYGYTF. For the CDR3, the DNA is TGTGCCAGCAGTCGACCCACAGACTATGGCTACACCTTC.

The chain uses TRBV9 and TRBJ2-3, with D perhaps matching TRBD2 (6 bases). This CDR3 is built from 15 residues. Per germline, CDR1 SGDLS and CDR2 YYNGEE. Trimming took off 0 bases at V and 0 bases at J, with 8 bases between the two ends. CDR3 nucleotides: TGTGCCAGCAGCGTAGGGACTACGAGCACAGATACGCAGTATTTT. Its translation: CASSVGTTSTDTQYF.

The gene calls are TRBV11-2 and TRBJ1-6; 7 nucleotides agree with TRBD1. This CDR3 comprises 14 residues. Per germline, CDR1 SGHAT and CDR2 FQNNGV. The J segment lost 4 bases and the V segment lost 5 bases, leaving 2 bases of the junction unmatched. The CDR3 sequence is CASSRRGYNSPLHF. CDR3 nucleotide sequence: TGTGCCAGCAGCCGCAGGGGGTATAATTCACCCCTCCACTTT.

The chain combines TRBV4-2 with TRBJ1-2, with D perhaps TRBD1 (5 bases). The CDR3 is made up of 14 amino acids. Germline V lookup: CDR1 LGHNA, CDR2 YNFKEQ. V was cut by 0 bases and J by 7 bases, with 12 bases left in between. The CDR3 is CASSQERQTAGYTF. The CDR3 bases are TGTGCCAGCAGCCAAGAACGACAGACAGCTGGCTACACCTTC.

The chain joins TRBV7-9 to TRBJ1-1; 9 positions match TRBD1. V dropped 3 bases and J dropped 0; count of bases not matched to a gene: 8. The length of the CDR3 is 17 residues. Germline CDR1 SEHNR, CDR2 FQNEAQ (reference sequence). The CDR3 DNA reads TGTGCCAGCAGCTTGGGACAGGGAGGTGGAATGAACACTGAAGCTTTCTTT. This sequence encodes CASSLGQGGGMNTEAFF.

A single count supports this clone. V gene TRBV25-1 combines with J gene TRBJ2-5, with a possible D match to TRBD2 (5 bases). V shed 5 bases and J shed 3 bases, with 13 bases lying between them. The V gene's germline CDR1 is MGHDK and CDR2 SYGVNS. The CDR3 is made up of 14 amino acids. CDR3 nucleotide sequence: TGTGCCAGCAGTCTTAACCGGGAAGAAGAGACCCAGTACTTC. It encodes CASSLNREEETQYF.

The V gene is TRBV12-3 or TRBV12-4, the J gene TRBJ1-1; 7 bases match TRBD1. This CDR3 region has 12 residues. With V trimmed by 8 bases and J by 7 bases, 7 bases remained unmatched. CDR3 coding DNA: TGTGCCAGCGGAGGGACAGCGAATGAAGCTTTCTTT. It yields the protein CASGGTANEAFF.

This clone was counted a single time. The sample contains more than one DNA sequence encoding this CDR3. The J gene is TRBJ1-2, the V gene TRBV18, with 7 bases fitting TRBD1. The CDR3 consists of 14 residues. Germline CDR1 and CDR2: KGHSH and LQKENI. V lost 3 bases, J lost 0 bases, and 1 base stayed unmatched. The CDR3 here is CASSPGQANYGYTF. CDR3 sequence (DNA): TGTGCCAGCTCACCTGGACAGGCTAACTATGGCTACACCTTC.

This clone showed up just a few times. This chain links TRBV11-2 with TRBJ2-5, with 14 bases identical to TRBD2. CDR3 length equals 16 residues. Germline V lookup: CDR1 SGHAT, CDR2 FQNNGV. Trimming cost V 3 bases and J 4 bases; bases outside gene matches: 4. The CDR3 here is CASSFRTSGGRETQYF. CDR3 coding DNA: TGTGCCAGCAGCTTTCGGACTAGCGGGGGGAGAGAGACCCAGTACTTC.

V is TRBV10-3 and J is TRBJ1-2; the match to TRBD1 covers 7 bases. The germline V gene has CDR1 ENHRY and CDR2 SYGVKD. The CDR3 contains 12 residues. V lost 9 bases to trimming and J lost 2 bases; unmatched junction nucleotides: 3. This CDR3 reads CAMMDRNYGYTF. In nucleotides, the CDR3 is TGTGCCATGATGGACAGGAACTATGGCTACACCTTC.

This clone was seen a single time. The rearrangement links TRBV5-1 to TRBJ1-1; weak D call: TRBD1 (6 bases). Trimming pared 4 bases from V and 1 base from J, leaving 11 bases between. The CDR3 contains 14 residues. Looked up from germline, CDR1 is SGHRS and CDR2 is YFSETQ. In DNA form, the CDR3 reads TGCGCCAGCAGCCAGGGACATACGAACACTGAAGCTTTCTTT. This translates into CASSQGHTNTEAFF.

The chain carries TRBV12-5 and TRBJ2-3, with D tentatively TRBD1 (5 bases). V gave up 0 bases and J gave up 2 bases, with 12 bases separating them. This CDR3 spans 16 amino acids. Germline V gives CDR1 LGHNT, CDR2 FRNRAP. The DNA for the CDR3 is TGTGCTAGTGGTTTGGTTATAAGGGGCCCCACAGATACGCAGTATTTT. Protein product: CASGLVIRGPTDTQYF.